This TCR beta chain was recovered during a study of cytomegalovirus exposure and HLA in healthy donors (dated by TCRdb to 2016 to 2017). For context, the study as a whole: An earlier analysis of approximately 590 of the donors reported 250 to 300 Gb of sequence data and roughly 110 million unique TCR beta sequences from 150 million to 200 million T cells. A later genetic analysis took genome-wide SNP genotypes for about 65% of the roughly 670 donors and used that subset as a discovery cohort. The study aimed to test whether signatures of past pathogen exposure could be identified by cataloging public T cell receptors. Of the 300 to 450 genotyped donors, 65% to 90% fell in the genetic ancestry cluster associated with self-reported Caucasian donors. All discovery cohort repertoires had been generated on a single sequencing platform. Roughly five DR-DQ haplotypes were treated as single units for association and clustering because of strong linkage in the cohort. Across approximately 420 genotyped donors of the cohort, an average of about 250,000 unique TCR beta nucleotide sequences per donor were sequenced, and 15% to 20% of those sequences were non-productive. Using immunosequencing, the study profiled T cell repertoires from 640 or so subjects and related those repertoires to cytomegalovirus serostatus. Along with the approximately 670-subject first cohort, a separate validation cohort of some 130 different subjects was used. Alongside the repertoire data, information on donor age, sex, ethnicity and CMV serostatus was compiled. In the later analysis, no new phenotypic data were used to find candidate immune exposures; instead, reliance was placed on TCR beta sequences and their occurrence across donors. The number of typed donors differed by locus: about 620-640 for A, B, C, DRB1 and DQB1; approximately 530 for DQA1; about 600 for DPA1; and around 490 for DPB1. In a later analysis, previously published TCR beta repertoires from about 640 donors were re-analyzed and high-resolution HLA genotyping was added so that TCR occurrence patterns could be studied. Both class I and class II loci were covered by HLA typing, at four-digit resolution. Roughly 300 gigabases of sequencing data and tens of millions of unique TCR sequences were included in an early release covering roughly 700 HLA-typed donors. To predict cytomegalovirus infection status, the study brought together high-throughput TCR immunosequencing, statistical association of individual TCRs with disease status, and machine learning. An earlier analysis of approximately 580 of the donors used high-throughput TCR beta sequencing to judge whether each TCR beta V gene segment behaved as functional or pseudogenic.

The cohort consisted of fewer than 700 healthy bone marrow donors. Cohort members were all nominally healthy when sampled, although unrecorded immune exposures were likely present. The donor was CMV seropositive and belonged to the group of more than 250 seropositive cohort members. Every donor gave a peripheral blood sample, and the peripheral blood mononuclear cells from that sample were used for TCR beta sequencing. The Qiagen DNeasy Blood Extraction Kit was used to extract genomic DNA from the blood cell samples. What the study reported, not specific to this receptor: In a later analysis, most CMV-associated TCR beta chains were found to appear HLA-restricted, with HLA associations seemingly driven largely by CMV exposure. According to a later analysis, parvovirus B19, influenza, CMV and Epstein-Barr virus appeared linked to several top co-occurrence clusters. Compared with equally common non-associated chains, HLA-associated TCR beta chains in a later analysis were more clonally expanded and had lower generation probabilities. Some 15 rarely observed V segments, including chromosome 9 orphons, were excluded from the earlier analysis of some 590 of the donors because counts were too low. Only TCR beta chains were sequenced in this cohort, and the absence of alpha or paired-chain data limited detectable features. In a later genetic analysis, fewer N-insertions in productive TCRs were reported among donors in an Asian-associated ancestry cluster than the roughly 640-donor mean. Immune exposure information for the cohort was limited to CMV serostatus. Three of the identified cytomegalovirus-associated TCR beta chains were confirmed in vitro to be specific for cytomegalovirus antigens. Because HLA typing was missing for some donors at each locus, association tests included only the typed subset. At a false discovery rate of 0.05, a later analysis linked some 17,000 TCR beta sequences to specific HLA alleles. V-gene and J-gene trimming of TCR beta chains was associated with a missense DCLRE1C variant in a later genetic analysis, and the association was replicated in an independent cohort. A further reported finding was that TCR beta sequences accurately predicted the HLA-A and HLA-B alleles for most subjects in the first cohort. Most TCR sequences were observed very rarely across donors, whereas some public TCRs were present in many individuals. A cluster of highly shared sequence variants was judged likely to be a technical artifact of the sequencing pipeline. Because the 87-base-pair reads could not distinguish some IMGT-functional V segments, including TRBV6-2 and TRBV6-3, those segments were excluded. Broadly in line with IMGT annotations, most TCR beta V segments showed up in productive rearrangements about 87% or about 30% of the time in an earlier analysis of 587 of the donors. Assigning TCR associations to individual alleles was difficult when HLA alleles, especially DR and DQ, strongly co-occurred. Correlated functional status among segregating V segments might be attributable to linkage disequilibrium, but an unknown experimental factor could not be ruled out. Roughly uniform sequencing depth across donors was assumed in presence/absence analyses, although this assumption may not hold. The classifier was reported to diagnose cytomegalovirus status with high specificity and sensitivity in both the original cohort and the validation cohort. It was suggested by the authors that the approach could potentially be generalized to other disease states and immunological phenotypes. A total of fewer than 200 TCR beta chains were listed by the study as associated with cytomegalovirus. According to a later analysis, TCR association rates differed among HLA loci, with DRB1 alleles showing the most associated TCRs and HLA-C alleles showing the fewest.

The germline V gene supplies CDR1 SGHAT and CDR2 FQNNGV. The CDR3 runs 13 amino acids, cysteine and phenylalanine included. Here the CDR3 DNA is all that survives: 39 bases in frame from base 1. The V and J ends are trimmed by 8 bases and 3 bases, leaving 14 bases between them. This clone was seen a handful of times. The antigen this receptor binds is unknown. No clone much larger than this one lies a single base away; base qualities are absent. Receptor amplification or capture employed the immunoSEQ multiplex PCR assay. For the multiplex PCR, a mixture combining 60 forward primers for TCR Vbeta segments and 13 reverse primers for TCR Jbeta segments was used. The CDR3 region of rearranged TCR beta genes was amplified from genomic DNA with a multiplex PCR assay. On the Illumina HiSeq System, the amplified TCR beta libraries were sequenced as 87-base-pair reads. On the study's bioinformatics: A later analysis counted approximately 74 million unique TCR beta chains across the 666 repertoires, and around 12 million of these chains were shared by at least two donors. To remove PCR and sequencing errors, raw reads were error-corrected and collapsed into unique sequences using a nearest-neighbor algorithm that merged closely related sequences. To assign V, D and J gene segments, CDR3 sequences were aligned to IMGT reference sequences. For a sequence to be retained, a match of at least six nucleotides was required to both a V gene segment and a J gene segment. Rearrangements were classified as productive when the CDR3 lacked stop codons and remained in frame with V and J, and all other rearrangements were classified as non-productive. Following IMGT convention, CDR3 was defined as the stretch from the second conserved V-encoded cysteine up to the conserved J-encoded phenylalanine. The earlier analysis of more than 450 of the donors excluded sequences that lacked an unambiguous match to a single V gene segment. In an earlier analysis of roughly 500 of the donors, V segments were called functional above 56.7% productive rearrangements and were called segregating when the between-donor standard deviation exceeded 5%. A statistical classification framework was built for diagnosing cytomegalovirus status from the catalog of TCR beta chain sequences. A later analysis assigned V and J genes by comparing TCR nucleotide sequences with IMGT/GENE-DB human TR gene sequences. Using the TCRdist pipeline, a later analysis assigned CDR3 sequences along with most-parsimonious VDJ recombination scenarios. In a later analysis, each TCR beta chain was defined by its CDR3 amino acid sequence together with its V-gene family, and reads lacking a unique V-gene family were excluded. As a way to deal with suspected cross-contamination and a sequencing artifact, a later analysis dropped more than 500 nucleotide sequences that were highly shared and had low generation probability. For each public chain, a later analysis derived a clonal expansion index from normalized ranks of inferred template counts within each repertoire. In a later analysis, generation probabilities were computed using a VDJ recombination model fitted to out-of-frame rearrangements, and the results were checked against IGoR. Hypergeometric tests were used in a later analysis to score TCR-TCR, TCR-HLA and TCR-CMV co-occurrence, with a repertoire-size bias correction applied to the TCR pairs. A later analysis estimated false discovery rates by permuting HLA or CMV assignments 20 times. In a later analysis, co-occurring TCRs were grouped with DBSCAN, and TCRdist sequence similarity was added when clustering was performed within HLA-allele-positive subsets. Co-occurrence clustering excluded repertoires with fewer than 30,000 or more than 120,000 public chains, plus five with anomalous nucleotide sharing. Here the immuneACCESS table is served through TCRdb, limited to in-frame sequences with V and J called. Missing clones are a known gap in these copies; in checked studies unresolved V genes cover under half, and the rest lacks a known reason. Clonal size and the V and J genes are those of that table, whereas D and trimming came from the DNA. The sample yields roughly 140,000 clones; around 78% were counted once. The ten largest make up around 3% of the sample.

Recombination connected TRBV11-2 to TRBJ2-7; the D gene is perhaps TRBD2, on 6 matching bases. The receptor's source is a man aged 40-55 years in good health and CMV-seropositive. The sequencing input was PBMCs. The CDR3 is CASGLGTYYEQYF. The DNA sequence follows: TGTGCCAGCGGTCTCGGGACTTACTACGAGCAGTACTTC.